The subject of this entry is one T cell receptor beta chain. Its cognate antigen has yet to be identified. Base qualities were left out, and no much larger clone turns up one base away. TCR CDR3 regions were amplified from genomic DNA by multiplex PCR using the deep immunoSEQ assay. Extracted genomic DNA from each cell subset was spread evenly across all wells of several immunoSEQ 96-well plates, with each plate serving as a replicate. For sorted subsets, approximately 0.2 ug of genomic DNA, equivalent to about 30,000 T cell genomes, went into each replicate PCR. Purified libraries were quantified with a Qubit 3.0 fluorometer, sized on a Bioanalyzer 2100, and re-quantified with the KAPA Library Quantification kit. A separate single-read 150-cycle Illumina NextSeq 550 flow cell was used to sequence each immunoSEQ 96-well plate. Per the original workflow: The immunoSEQ output contained only junctional sequences without quality scores, so filtering could not match that applied to full-length reads. Sequences were annotated with PyIR, a Python wrapper for IgBLAST v1.9, and V/J genes and CDR3 were assigned using IMGT germline references. Reads were filtered out if the reads had weak V/J assignments (E-value above 1e-6), no CDR3, stop codons, out-of-frame junctions, or ambiguous translated residues. V3J clonotypes were defined as sequences sharing the same inferred V gene, J gene, and CDR3 amino acid sequence. The percentage overlap between two repertoires was calculated by dividing the number of shared unique clonotypes by the size of the smaller repertoire. RTK rarefaction, the Chao1 estimator, and Recon v2.1 estimates of unobserved clonotypes were used to assess repertoire richness. Generation probabilities for all TCRbeta clonotypes obtained by the gDNA method from several donors were computed using OLGA. Imported from immuneACCESS, the table was reduced by TCRdb to in-frame sequences with V and J called. These copies leave out some clones; in studies compared against another copy, an unresolved V gene accounts for under half, and the cause of the remainder is not known. The V and J calls and clone size are taken from that table; D and trimming were inferred from the DNA. This sample holds 1,500,000 or so clones; 95% to 97% were observed only once. Approximately 1.1% of the sample is held by the ten biggest clonotypes.

Taken from cysteine to phenylalanine, the CDR3 has 16 residues. Only CDR3 DNA is held: 48 bases, read in frame from base 1. V and J are trimmed by 2 bases and 4 bases, and the gene matches miss 9 bases of the junction. From a lookup of the germline V gene, CDR1 and CDR2 are SGHRS and YFSETQ. This entry comes from a study of shared clonotypes between healthy human individuals (dated by TCRdb to the early 2020s). Study-wide context: A few men and two women, aged 18 to 49 years, made up the cohort. Blood TCR repertoires of a handful of healthy adults were deeply sequenced to estimate repertoire size and the extent of clonotype sharing between individuals. For each donor, CD4 naive and CD4 memory were each given three plates, CD8 naive was given two plates, and CD8 memory was given one plate. Each donor's leukapheresis produced roughly between about 0.85 and 10 billion PBMCs. Libraries were prepared and TCR repertoires were sequenced by different laboratories using diverse techniques, in order to increase sequencing depth and limit assay-specific biases. Broader findings and caveats from the paper: Only blood was sampled, and tissue TCR repertoires likely differ from those in blood. Incomplete sequencing was indicated by rarefaction of sorted-subset datasets, despite the large sequencing depth. When a handful of donors were compared, the shared fraction of clonotypes was around 4.6% for naive CD4, over 3% for naive CD8, 2% to 2.5% for memory CD4, and 0.35% to 0.4% for memory CD8. Based on pairwise subsampling, the degree of clonotype sharing among donors was expected to be affected by sequencing depth. Because the study included only a small number of donors, the genetic and exposure-history diversity represented was limited. Estimated clonotype richness was generally larger for naive than for memory subsets. Compared with non-shared clonotypes, the clonotypes found in all four sorted-subset donors had higher generation probabilities.

Healthy HIV-negative adults with no recently reported acute infections or vaccinations were included as donors. Only Caucasian adults living in Nashville, Tennessee, USA were represented among the donors. CD4+ T cells were enriched by magnetic negative selection, after which naive cells were positively selected on CD45RA and the negative fraction was taken as the memory subset. Blood was collected by leukapheresis, and PBMCs were isolated by Ficoll-Histopaque density gradient centrifugation and then cryopreserved in liquid nitrogen vapor phase. Purity and quantity of every magnetically sorted T cell population were checked by analytical flow cytometry. From each sorted fraction, genomic DNA was isolated and quantified by UV absorbance on a Nanodrop 2000c.

This receptor was obtained from a man aged 25-40 years in good health. The rearrangement joined TRBV5-1 to TRBJ1-3; 7 bases in between match TRBD1. The sequenced material came from naive CD4+ T cells sorted from blood. The meaning of the sample's cell subset or site label: CD45RA+ positively selected. The sequenced DNA: TGCGCCAGCAGCTTATCTCCCGGGACAGAAGGAAACACCATATATTTT. This yields the protein CASSLSPGTEGNTIYF. The CDR3 plus the reference TRBV5-1 and TRBJ1-3 genes for the other parts give the full variable domain: KAGVTQTPRYLIKTRGQQVTLSCSPISGHRSVSWYQQTPGQGLQFLFEYFSETQRNKGNFPGRFSGRQFSNSRSEMNVSTLELGDSALYLCASSLSPGTEGNTIYFGEGSWLTVV.